Sequencing of this T cell receptor (beta chain) was carried out in a study of blood T cell repertoires in COVID-19. Study summary: T cells, B-cell-depleted T cells, or PBMCs provided the cDNA or gDNA that served as material.

Participants were aged 18 to 89 years, lived in about two dozen US areas, and enrolled virtually. Cohort 3 recovered donors had two negative PCRs, clearance, or symptom resolution. Assay used: immunoSEQ multiplex PCR; TCRdb lists only in-frame clones, some missing. The table lists 150,000 to 250,000 clones, 80% to 85% of them singletons, with 6% to 8% in the top ten. The sequence derives from a man between 40 and 49 years old who had recovered from COVID-19. Sequenced: PBMCs or T cells enriched from blood (not recorded which).

The CDR3 sequence is CASSEARPNSPLHF. The CDR3 DNA is TGTGCCAGCAGTGAAGCGCGCCCTAATTCACCCCTCCACTTT. The chain is built from TRBV6-1 and TRBJ1-6; D remains unclear. This CDR3 has 14 residues. V was cut by 0 bases and J by 6 bases, with 6 bases left in between. Germline V lookup: CDR1 MNHNS, CDR2 SASEGT.